This T cell receptor (beta chain) was captured in a study of T cells after yellow fever vaccination. 5'RACE template switching added a universal primer site and UMIs to TCR cDNA. TCRdb used MiXCR to reprocess the 5' RACE reads, holding one entry per CDR3 protein. The sample lists about 330,000 distinct CDR3 sequences; roughly 8.4% were seen once. Findings of the study overall: Abundant clonotypes from the bulk population could have been carried over as contaminants into FACS-sorted repertoires. Some clonotypes, a small share, were shared between CD4 and CD8 compartments. Once the booster was given, most primary-vaccination clones reappeared, at about 96% for CD4 and around 90% for CD8.

Regarding this clonotype: Antigen unknown.

V was trimmed by 6 bases and J by 5 bases, leaving 17 bases between them. This CDR3 has 14 residues. The clonotype originates from a man aged 18 to 29 who received the YFV17D yellow fever vaccine. The chain has TRBV12-3 or TRBV12-4 and TRBJ2-7, with D uncertain. The specimen was PBMCs, collected approximately 47 days after the first yellow fever vaccination. CDR3 bases: TGTGCCAGCAGCCTGGCCGGTAGACATAACGAGCAGTACTTC. It specifies CASSLAGRHNEQYF.